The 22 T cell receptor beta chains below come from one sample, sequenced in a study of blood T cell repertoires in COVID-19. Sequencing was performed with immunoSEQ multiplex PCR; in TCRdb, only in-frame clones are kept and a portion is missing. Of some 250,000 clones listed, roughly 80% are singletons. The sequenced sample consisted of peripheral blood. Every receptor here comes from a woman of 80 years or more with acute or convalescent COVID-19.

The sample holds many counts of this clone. CDR3 protein: CASSPYSNTEAFF. CDR3 sequence (DNA): TGTGCCAGTAGTCCCTACAGCAACACTGAAGCTTTCTTT. The V call is TRBV19, the J call TRBJ1-1; D is ambiguous. V shed 5 bases and J shed 2 bases, with 9 bases lying between them. This CDR3 has 13 amino acids. Germline V gene data show CDR1 as LNHDA and CDR2 as SQIVND (reference sequence).

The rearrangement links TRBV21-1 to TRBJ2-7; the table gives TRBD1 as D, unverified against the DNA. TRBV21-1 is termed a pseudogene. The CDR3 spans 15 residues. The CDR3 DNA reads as TGTGCCAGCAGCACTAACGGGACAGCCCCCTACGAGCAGTACTTC. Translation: CASSTNGTAPYEQYF.

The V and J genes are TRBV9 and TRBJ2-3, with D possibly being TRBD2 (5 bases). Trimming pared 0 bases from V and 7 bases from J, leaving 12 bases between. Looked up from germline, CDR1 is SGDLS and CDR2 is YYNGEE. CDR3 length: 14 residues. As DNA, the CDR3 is TGTGCCAGCAGCGTAGAGAGGGTGGGTAATACGCAGTATTTT. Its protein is CASSVERVGNTQYF.

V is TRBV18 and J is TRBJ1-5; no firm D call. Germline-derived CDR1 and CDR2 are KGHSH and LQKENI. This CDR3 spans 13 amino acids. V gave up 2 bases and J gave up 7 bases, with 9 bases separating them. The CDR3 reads CASSPGRSQPQHF. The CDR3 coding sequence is TGTGCCAGCTCACCAGGGAGGTCGCAGCCCCAGCATTTT.

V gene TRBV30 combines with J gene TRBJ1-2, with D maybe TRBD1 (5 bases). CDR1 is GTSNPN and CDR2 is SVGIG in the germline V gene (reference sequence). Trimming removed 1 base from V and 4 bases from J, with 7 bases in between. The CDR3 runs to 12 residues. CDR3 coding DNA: TGTGCCTGGAGTGGGCAGGGCTATGGCTACACCTTC. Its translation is CAWSGQGYGYTF.

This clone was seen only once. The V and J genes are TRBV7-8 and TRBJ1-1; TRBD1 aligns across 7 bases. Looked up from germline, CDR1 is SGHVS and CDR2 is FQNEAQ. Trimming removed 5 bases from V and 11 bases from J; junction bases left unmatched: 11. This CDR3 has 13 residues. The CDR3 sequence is CASSPRGTERAFF. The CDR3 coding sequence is TGTGCCAGCAGCCCGAGAGGGACAGAAAGGGCTTTCTTT.

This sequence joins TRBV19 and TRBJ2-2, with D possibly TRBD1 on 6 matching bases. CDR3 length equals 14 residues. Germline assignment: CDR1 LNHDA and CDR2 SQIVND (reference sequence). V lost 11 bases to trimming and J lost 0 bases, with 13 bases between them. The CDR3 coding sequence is TGTGCCGTCAGGGGATTCGCGAACACCGGGGAGCTGTTTTTT. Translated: CAVRGFANTGELFF.

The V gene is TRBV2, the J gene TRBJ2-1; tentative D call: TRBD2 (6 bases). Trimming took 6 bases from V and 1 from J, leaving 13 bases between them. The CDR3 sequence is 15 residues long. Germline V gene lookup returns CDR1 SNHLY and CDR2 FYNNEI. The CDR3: CASSGLGGSYNEQFF. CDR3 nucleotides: TGTGCCAGCAGCGGACTTGGGGGGTCCTACAATGAGCAGTTCTTC.

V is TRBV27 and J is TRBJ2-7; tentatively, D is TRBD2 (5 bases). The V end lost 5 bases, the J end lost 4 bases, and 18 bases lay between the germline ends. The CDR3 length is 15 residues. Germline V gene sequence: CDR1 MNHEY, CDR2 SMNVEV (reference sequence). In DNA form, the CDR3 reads TGTGCCAGCAGTACCCCCCGCCACGGCGGGTACGAGCAGTACTTC. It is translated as CASSTPRHGGYEQYF.

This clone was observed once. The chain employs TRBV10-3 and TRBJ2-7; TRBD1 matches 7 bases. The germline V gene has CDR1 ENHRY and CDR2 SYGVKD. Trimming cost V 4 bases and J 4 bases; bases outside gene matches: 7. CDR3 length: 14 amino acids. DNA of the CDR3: TGTGCCATCAGTGGGGGACAGTCAGAATACGAGCAGTACTTC. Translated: CAISGGQSEYEQYF.

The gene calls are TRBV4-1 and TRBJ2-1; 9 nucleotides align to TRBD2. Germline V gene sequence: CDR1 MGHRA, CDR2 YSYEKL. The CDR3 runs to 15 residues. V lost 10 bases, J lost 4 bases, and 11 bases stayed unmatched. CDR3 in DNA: TGCGCCACCTCTGTAGCGGGGGAGTCGTACAATGAGCAGTTCTTC. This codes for CATSVAGESYNEQFF.

The CDR3, as DNA: TGTGCCAGCAGCTTAGCGCAGTCAGGGGGGCAAGAGACCCAGTACTTC. This sequence encodes CASSLAQSGGQETQYF. The chain has TRBV7-2 and TRBJ2-5, with D tentatively TRBD1 (7 bases). V was pared by 0 bases and J by 2 bases, with 13 bases between. Germline CDR1 is SGHTA and CDR2 is FQGNSA. The CDR3 length is 16 residues.

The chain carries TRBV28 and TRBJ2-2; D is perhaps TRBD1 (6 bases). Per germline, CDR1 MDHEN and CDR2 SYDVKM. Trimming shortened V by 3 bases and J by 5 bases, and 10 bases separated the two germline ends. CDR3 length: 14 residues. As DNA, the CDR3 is TGTGCCAGCAGTTTGTTACAGGGAACCGGGGAGCTGTTTTTT. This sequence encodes CASSLLQGTGELFF.

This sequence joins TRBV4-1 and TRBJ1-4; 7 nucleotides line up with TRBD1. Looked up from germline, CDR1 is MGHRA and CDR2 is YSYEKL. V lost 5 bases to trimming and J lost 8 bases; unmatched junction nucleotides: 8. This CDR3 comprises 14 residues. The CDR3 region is CASSSDRVREKLFF. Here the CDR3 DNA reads TGCGCCAGCAGCTCCGACAGGGTCCGCGAAAAACTGTTTTTT.

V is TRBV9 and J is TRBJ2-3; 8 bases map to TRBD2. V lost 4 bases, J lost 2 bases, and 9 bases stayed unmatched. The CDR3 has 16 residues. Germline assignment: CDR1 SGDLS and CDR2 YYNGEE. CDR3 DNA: TGTGCCAGCAGCCTCCGGGGGGGACTGGCCACAGATACGCAGTATTTT. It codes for CASSLRGGLATDTQYF.

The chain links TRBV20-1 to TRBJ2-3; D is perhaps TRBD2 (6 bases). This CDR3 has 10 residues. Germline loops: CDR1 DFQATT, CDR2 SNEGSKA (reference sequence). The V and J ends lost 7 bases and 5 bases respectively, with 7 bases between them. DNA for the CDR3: TGCAGTGGGGGGGTAGATACGCAGTATTTT. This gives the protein CSGGVDTQYF.

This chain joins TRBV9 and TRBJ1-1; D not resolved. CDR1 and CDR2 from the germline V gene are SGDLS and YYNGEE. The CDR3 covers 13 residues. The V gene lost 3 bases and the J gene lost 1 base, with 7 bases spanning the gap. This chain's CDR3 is CASSGAANTEAFF. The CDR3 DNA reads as TGTGCCAGCAGCGGAGCGGCGAACACTGAAGCTTTCTTT.

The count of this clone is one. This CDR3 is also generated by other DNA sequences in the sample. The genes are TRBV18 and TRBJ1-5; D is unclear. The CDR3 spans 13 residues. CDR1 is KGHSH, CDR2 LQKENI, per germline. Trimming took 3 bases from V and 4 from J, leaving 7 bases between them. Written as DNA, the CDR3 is TGTGCCAGCTCACCGGGAGGAAATCAGCCCCAGCATTTT. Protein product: CASSPGGNQPQHF.

CDR3 nucleotides: TGCGCCAGCAGTAGAGAGCTGAACACTGAAGCTTTCTTT. Its translation is CASSRELNTEAFF. This chain links TRBV5-1 with TRBJ1-1; D remains unclear. Germline V gives CDR1 SGHRS, CDR2 YFSETQ. Trimming stripped 5 bases from V and 0 bases from J, with 8 bases between. CDR3 size: 13 residues.

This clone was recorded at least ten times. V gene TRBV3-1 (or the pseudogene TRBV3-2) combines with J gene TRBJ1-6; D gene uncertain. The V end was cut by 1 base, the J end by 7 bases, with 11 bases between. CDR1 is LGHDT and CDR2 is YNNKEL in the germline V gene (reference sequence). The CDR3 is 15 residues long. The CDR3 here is CASSQGFGTNSPLHF. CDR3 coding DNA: TGTGCCAGCAGCCAAGGGTTTGGCACAAATTCACCCCTCCACTTT.

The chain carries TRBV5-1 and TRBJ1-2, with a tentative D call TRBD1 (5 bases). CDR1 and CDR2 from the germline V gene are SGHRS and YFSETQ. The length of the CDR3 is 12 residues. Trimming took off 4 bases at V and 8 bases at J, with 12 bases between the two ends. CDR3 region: CASSPDSWGYTF. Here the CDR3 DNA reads TGCGCCAGCAGCCCTGACAGCTGGGGCTACACCTTC.

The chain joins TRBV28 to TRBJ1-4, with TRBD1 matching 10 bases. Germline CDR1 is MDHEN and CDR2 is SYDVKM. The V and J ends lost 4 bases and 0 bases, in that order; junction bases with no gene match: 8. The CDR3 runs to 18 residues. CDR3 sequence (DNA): TGTGCCAGCAGTTCCCCGGGACAGGGGATCTCAACTAATGAAAAACTGTTTTTT. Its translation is CASSSPGQGISTNEKLFF.